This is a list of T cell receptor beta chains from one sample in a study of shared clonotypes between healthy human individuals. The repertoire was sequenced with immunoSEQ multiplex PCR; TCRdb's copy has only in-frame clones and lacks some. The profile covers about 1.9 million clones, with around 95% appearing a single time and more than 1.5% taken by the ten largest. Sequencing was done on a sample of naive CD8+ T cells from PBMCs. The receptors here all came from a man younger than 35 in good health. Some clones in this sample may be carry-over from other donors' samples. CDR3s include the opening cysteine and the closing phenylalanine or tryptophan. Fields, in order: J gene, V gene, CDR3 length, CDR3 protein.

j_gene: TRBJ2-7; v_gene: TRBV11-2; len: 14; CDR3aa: CASSSGLVTYEQYF
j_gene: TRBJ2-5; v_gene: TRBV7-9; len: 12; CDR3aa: CASSPGRETQYF
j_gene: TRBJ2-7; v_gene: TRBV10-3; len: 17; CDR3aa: CAISDSGWGSHLYEQYF
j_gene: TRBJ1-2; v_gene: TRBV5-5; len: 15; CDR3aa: CASSLGQSTLYGYTF
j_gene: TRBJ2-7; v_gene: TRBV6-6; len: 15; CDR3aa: CASSYLAGEHFEQYF
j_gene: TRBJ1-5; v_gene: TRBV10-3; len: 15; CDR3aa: CAISEDRGGNQPQHF
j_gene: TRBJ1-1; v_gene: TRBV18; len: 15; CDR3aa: CASSFRPRQNTEAFF
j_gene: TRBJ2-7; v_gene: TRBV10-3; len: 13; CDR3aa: CAIRQELMGEQYF
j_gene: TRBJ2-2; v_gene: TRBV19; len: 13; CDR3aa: CASSMTGSGELFF
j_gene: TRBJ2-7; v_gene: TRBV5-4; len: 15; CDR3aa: CASSLVGSYSYEQYF
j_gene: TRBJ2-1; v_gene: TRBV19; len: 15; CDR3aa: CASSLPGLAYNEQFF
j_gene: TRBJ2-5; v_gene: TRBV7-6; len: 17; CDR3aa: CASSLEMGTPTQETQYF
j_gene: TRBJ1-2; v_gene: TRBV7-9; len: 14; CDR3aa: CASSHTGTAYGYTF
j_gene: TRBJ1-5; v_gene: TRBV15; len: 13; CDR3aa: CATSRDYAAGQHF
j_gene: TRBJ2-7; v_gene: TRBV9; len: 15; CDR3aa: CASSATGTRAYEQYF
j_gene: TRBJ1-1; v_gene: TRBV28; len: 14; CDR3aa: CASSFRSTNTEAFF
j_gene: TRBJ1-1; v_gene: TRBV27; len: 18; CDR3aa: CASSSPRGDRGPRTEAFF
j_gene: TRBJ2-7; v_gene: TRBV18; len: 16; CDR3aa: CASSPDDRVSTYEQYF
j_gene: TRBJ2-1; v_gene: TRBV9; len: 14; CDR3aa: CASSLSGSGVEQFF
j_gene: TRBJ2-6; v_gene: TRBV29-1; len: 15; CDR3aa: CSVEVWASGANVLTF
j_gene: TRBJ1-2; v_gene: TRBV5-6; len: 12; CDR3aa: CASSWAGDGYTF
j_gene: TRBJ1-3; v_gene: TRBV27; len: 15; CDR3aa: CASSPGRSSGNTIYF
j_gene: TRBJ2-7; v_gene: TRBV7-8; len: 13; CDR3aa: CASSFDRGNEQYF
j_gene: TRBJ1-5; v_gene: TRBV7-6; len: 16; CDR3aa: CASSLAVPGSNQPQHF
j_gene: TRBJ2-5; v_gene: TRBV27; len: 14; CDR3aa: CASCAAGAQETQYF
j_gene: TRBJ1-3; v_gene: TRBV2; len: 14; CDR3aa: CASSDISFWNTIYF
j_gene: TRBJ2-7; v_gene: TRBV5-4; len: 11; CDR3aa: CASSTFGEQYF
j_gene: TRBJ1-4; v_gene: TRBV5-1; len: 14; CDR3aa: CASRDGGANEKLFF
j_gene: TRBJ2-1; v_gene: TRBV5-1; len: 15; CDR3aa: CASSLAGRQGGEQFF
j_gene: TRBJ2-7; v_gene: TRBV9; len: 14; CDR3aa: CASSEGDHLPEQYF
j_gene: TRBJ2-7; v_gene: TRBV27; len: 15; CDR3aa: CASSIRDGSSYEQYF
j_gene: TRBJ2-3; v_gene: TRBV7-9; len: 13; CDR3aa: CASSFGGTDTQYF
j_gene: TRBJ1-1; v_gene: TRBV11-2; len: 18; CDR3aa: CASSFPLRDTLGNTEAFF
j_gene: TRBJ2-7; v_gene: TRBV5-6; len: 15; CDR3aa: CASSGPGPATYEQYF
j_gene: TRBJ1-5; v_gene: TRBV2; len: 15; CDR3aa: CASVQLPERNQPQHF
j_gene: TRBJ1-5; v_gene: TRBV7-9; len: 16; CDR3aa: CASSSWGGHSNQPQHF
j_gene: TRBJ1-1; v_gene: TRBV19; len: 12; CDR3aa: CASIGGPAEAFF
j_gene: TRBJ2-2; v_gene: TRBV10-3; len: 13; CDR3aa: CAISDTRTGELFF
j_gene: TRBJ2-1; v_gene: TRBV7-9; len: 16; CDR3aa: CASSPYEVFSYNEQFF
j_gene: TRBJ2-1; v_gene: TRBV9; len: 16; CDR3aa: CASSDTGGRRTNEQFF
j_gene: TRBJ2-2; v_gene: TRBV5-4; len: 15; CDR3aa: CASSLGPGDTGELFF
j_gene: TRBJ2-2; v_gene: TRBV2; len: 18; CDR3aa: CASSDKRGVTVRTGELFF
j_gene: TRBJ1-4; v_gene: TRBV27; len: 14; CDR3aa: CASSLLAGDEKLFF
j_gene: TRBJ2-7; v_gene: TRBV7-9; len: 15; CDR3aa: CASSLETRPYYEQYF
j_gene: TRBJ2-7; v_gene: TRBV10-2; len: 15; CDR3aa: CASNTGPHEYYEQYF
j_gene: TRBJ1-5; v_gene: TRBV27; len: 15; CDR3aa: CASSLLAGVDQPQHF
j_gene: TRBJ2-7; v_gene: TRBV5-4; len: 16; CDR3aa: CASSFIYSKHVSEQYF
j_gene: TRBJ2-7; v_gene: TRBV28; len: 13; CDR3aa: CASLGGGNSEQYF
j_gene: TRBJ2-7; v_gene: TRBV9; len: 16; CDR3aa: CASSANPGGGRYEQYF
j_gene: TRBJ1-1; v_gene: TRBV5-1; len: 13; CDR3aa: CASSRWVGTEAFF
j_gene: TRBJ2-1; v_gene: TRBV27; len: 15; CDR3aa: CASRRGGPSKDEQFF
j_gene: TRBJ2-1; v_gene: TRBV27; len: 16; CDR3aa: CASSSGLAIPPHEQFF
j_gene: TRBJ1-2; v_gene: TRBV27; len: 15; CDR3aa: CASSSPLEGIYGYTF
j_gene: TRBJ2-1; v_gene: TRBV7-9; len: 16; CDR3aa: CASSLLEREGRNEQFF
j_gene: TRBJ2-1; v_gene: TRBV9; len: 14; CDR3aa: CASSVTSGYNEQFF
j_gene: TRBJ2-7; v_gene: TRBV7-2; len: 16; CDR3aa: CASSSYPWGSPYEQYF
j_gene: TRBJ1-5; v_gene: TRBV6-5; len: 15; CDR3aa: CASSYSVSSNQPQHF